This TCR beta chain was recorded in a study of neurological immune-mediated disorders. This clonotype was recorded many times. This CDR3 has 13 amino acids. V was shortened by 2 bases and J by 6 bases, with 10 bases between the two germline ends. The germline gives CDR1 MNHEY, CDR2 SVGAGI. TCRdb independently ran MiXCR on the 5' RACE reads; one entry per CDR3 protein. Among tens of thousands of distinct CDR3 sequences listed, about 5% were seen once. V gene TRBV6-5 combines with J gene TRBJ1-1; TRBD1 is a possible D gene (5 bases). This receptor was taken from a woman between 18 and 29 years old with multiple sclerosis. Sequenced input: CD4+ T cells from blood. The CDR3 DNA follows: TGTGCCAGCAGTTACGGAGGGGAGGCTGAAGCTTTCTTT. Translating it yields CASSYGGEAEAFF.